This T cell receptor (beta chain) was identified during a study of CD8 T cells in ankylosing spondylitis. Notes on the study in general: Disease-linked clones bore a CD8+ phenotype, appearing relatively rarely in peripheral blood. In synovial fluid and blood from reactive arthritis, some motif variants were previously reported.

As regards this clonotype: Its cognate antigen is unknown.

Germline trimming cut 5 bases from V and 5 bases from J; bases unmatched to any gene: 4. Germline CDR1 and CDR2: SGHAT and FQNNGV. This CDR3 region has 14 residues. Quantitative molecular-barcoded 5'-RACE generated the TCR beta libraries. Using its own MiXCR run on the 5' RACE reads, TCRdb lists one record per CDR3 protein. The table has around 25,000 distinct CDR3 sequences, over 10% seen once. This chain joins TRBV11-2 and TRBJ2-1; 9 bases line up with TRBD2. Material: blood. This clonotype was sampled from a male donor with ankylosing spondylitis or in good health (not recorded which). CDR3 protein: CASSKRGDNNEQFF. DNA of the CDR3: TGTGCCAGCAGCAAGCGGGGGGATAACAATGAGCAGTTCTTC.